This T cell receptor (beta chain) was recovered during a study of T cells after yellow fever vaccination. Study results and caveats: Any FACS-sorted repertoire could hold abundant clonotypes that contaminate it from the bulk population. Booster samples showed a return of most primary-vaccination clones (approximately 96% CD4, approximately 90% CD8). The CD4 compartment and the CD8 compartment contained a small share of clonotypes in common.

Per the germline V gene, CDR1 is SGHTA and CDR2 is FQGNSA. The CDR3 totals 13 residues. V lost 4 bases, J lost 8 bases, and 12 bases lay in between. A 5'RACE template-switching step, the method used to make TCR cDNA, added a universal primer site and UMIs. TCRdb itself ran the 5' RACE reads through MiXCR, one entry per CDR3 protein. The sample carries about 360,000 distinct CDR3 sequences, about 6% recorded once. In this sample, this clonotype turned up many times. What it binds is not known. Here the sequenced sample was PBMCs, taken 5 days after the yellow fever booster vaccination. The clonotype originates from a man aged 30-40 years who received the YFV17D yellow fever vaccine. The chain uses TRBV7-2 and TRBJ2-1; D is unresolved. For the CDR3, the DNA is TGTGCCAGCAGCTCCCAGCGTGGGTATGAGCAGTTCTTC. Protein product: CASSSQRGYEQFF.